This TCR beta chain comes out of a study of blood T cell repertoires in COVID-19. As for the study in general: There were acute and convalescent COVID-19 samples, and they came from the United States, Italy and Spain. T cells, B-cell-depleted T cells, or PBMCs supplied cDNA or gDNA.

The V gene's germline CDR1 is LGHDT and CDR2 YNNKEL (reference sequence). Trimming removed 1 base from V and 0 bases from J, with 7 bases in between. The CDR3 has 15 residues. Per the original data handling: The assay estimated nucleated cells by amplifying reference gene primers. Method: immunoSEQ multiplex PCR; TCRdb's copy keeps in-frame clones and lacks some. V and J calls and clone size come straight from that table; D and trimming were deduced from the DNA. This table holds 30,000 to 40,000 clones, more than 85% found once. Source material: peripheral blood. This TCR came from a woman older than 75 with acute or convalescent COVID-19. V usage is TRBV3-1 (or the pseudogene TRBV3-2) and J usage is TRBJ1-3, with D hard to call. The CDR3 coding sequence is TGTGCCAGCAGCCAAGGAACACGCTCTGGAAACACCATATATTTT. Translated, it gives CASSQGTRSGNTIYF.